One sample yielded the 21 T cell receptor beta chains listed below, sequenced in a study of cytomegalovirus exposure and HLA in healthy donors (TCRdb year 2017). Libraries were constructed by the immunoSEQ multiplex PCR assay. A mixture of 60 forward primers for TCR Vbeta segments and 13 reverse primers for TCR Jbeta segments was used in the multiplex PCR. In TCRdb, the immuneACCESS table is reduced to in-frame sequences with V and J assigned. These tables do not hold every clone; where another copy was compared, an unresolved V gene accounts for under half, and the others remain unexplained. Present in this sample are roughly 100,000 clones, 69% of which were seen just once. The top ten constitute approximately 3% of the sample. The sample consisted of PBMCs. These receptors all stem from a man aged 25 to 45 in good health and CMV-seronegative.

CDR3 DNA: TGTGCCAGTAGTATAGATCTCTACTCTGGAAACACCATATATTTT. Protein sequence: CASSIDLYSGNTIYF. This sequence joins TRBV19 and TRBJ1-3, with no clear D. Trimming shortened V by 0 bases and J by 0 bases, and 6 bases separated the two germline ends. Per the germline V gene, CDR1 is LNHDA and CDR2 is SQIVND (reference sequence). The CDR3 contains 15 residues. The complete variable domain, with remaining parts taken from reference TRBV19 and TRBJ1-3, reads DGGITQSPKYLFRKEGQNVTLSCEQNLNHDAMYWYRQDPGQGLRLIYYSQIVNDFQKGDIAEGYSVSREKKESFPLTVTSAQKNPTAFYLCASSIDLYSGNTIYFGEGSWLTVV.

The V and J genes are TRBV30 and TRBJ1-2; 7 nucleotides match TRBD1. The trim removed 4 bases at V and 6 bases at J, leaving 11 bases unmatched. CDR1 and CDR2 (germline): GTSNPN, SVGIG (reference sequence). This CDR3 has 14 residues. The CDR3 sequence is CAWKITGVKDGYTF. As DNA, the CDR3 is TGTGCCTGGAAGATCACAGGGGTTAAGGATGGCTACACCTTC. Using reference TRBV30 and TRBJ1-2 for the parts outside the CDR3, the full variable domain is SQTIHQWPATLVQPVGSPLSLECTVEGTSNPNLYWYRQAAGRGLQLLFYSVGIGQISSEVPQNLSASRPQDRQFILSSKKLLLSDSGFYLCAWKITGVKDGYTFGSGTRLTVV.

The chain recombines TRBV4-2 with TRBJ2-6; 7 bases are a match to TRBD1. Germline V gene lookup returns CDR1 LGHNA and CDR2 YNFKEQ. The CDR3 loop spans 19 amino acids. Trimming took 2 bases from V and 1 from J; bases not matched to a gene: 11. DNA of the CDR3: TGTGCCAGCAGCCAACGGTCAGGCCAGGGGGTTTCTGGGGCCAACGTCCTGACTTTC. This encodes CASSQRSGQGVSGANVLTF.

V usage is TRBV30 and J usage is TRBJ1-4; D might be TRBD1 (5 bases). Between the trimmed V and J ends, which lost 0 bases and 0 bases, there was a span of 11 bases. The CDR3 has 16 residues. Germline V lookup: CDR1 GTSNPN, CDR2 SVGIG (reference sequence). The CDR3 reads CAWSVGGMATNEKLFF. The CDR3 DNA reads TGTGCCTGGAGTGTTGGGGGGATGGCAACTAATGAAAAACTGTTTTTT.

This CDR3 reads CASSYAQVAHYGYTF. The DNA for the CDR3 is TGTGCCAGCAGTTATGCCCAAGTAGCCCACTATGGCTACACCTTC. This rearrangement joins TRBV6-5 to TRBJ1-2, with D unclear. Germline V gene sequence: CDR1 MNHEY, CDR2 SVGAGI. This CDR3 comprises 15 residues. The ends were cut back, 3 bases at V and 3 bases at J, with 14 bases in the middle.

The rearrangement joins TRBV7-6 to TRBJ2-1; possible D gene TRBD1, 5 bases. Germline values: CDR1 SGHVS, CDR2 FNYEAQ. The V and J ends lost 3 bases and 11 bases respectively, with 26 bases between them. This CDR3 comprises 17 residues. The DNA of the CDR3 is TGTGCCAGCAGCTTCCAAATGGTGTCAGGGAAAAGGGAAAAGCAGTTCTTC. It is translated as CASSFQMVSGKREKQFF. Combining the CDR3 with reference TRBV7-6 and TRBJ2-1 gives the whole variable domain GAGVSQSPRYKVTKRGQDVALRCDPISGHVSLYWYRQALGQGPEFLTYFNYEAQQDKSGLPNDRFSAERPEGSISTLTIQRTEQRDSAMYRCASSFQMVSGKREKQFFGPGTRLTVL.

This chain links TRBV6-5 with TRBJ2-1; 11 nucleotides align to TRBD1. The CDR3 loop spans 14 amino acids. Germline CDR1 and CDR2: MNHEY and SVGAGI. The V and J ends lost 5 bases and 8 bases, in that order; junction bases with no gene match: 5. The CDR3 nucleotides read TGTGCCAGCAGTGCCGGGACAGGGGGTTATGAGCAGTTCTTC. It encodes CASSAGTGGYEQFF.

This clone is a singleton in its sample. The CDR3 region has the DNA TGCGCCAGCAGCTTTCCCCGAGAGACCCAGTACTTC. This encodes CASSFPRETQYF. The chain carries TRBV5-1 and TRBJ2-5; no reliable D call. V was pared by 2 bases and J by 4 bases, with 6 bases between. CDR3 size: 12 residues. Germline V gene sequence: CDR1 SGHRS, CDR2 YFSETQ. Looking up the rest from reference TRBV5-1 and TRBJ2-5 gives the full variable domain: KAGVTQTPRYLIKTRGQQVTLSCSPISGHRSVSWYQQTPGQGLQFLFEYFSETQRNKGNFPGRFSGRQFSNSRSEMNVSTLELGDSALYLCASSFPRETQYFGPGTRLLVL.

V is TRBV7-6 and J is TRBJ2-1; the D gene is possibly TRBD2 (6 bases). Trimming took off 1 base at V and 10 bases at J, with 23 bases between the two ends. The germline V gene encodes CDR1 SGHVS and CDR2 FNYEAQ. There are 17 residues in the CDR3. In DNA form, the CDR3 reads TGTGCCAGCAGCTTAGGGGGAAGCGGGTGGACTTCAGACGAGCAGTTCTTC. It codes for CASSLGGSGWTSDEQFF.

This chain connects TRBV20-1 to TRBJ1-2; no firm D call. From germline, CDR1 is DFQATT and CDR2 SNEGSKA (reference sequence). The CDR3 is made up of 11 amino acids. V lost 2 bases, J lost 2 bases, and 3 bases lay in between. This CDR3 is CSARRNYGYTF. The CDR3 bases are TGCAGTGCTAGACGGAACTATGGCTACACCTTC.

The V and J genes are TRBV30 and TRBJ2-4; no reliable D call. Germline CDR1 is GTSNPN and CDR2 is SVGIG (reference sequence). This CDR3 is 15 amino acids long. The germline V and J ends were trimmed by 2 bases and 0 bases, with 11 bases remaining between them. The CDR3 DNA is TGTGCCTGGAGTTCGGCGACAAGAGCCAAAAACATTCAGTACTTC. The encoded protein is CAWSSATRAKNIQYF. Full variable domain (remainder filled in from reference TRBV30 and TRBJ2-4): SQTIHQWPATLVQPVGSPLSLECTVEGTSNPNLYWYRQAAGRGLQLLFYSVGIGQISSEVPQNLSASRPQDRQFILSSKKLLLSDSGFYLCAWSSATRAKNIQYFGAGTRLSVL.

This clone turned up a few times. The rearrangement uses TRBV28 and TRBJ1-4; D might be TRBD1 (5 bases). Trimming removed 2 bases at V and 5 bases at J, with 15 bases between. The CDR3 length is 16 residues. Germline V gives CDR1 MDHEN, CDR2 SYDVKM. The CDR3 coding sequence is TGTGCCAGCAGTTTAGGGCAGGGAAAGGAGAATGAAAAACTGTTTTTT. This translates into CASSLGQGKENEKLFF.

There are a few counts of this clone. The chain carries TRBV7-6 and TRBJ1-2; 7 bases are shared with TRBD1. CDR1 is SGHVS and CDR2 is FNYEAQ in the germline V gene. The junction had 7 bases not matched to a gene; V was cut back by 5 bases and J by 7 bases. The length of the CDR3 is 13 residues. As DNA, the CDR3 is TGTGCCAGCAGCCATAGACAGGGCCTTGGCTACACCTTC. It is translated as CASSHRQGLGYTF.

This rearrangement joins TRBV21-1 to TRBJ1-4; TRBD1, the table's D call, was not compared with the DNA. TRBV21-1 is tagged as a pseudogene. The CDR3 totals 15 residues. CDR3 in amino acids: CASSSRQGANEKLFF. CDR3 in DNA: TGTGCCAGCAGCTCTCGACAGGGGGCTAATGAAAAACTGTTTTTT.

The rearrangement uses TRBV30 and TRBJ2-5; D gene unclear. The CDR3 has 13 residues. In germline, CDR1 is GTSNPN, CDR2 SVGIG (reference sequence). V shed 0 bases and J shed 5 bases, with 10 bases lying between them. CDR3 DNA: TGTGCCTGGAGTGTACGCGCTTACGAGACCCAGTACTTC. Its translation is CAWSVRAYETQYF.

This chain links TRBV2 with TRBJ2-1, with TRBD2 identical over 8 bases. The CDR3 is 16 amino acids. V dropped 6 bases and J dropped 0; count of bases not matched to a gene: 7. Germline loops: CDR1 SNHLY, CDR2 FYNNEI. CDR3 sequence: CASSSLAASSYNEQFF. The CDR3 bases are TGTGCCAGCAGCTCACTAGCGGCAAGCTCCTACAATGAGCAGTTCTTC.

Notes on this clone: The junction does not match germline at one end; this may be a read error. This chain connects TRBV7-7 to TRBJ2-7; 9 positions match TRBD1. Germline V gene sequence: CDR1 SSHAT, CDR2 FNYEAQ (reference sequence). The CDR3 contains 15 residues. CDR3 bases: TGTGCTAGCAGCCTGGGACAGGGAACAATCTACGAGCAGTACTTC. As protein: CASSLGQGTIYEQYF.

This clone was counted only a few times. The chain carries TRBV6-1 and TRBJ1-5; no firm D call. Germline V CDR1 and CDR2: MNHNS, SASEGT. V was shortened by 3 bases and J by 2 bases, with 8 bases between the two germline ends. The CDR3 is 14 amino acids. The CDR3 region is CASSDRGGNQPQHF. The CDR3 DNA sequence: TGTGCCAGCAGTGACCGGGGTGGCAATCAGCCCCAGCATTTT.

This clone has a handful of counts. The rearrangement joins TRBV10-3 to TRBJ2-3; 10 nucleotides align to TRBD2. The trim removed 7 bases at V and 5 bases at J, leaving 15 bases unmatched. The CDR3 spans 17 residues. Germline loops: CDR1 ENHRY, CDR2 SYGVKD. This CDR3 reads CAINNPPLAGALDTQYF. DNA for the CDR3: TGTGCCATCAACAACCCGCCCCTAGCGGGAGCCTTAGATACGCAGTATTTT.

CDR3 nucleotide sequence: TGTGCCAGCAGCGCGTCAGGGGTTCCCTTCTACGAGCAGTACTTC. It is translated as CASSASGVPFYEQYF. This chain connects TRBV9 to TRBJ2-7; weak D call: TRBD1 (6 bases). The CDR3 length is 15 residues. The germline V gene has CDR1 SGDLS and CDR2 YYNGEE. Trimming removed 3 bases from V and 3 bases from J, with 16 bases in between. The full variable domain, completed using reference TRBV9 and TRBJ2-7, is DSGVTQTPKHLITATGQRVTLRCSPRSGDLSVYWYQQSLDQGLQFLIQYYNGEERAKGNILERFSAQQFPDLHSELNLSSLELGDSALYFCASSASGVPFYEQYFGPGTRLTVT.

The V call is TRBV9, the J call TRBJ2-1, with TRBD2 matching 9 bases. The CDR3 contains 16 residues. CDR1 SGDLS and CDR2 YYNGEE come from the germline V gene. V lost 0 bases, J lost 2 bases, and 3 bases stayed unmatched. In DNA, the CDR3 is TGTGCCAGCAGCGTAGAAGGCGGGAGGGCCTACAATGAGCAGTTCTTC. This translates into CASSVEGGRAYNEQFF.